The 21 T cell receptor beta chains below were found in one sample sequenced in a study of shared clonotypes between healthy human individuals. The data were produced by immunoSEQ multiplex PCR, yet TCRdb's version contains in-frame clones alone and is incomplete. The data contain millions of clones, approximately 95% of them seen just once; the ten biggest clones take up roughly 1.1%. Terminally differentiated effector memory CD45RA+ cells were excluded from the naive CD8 cells, which were CD45RO-negative and positively selected for CCR7. Sequenced material: naive CD8+ T cells sorted from blood. These receptors all come from a man between 18 and 35 years old in good health.

The chain has TRBV4-3 and TRBJ2-6; maybe TRBD1 (6 bases). The germline V and J ends were trimmed by 1 base and 3 bases, with 13 bases remaining between them. CDR3 length: 17 amino acids. Germline CDR1 LGHNA, CDR2 YSLEER. DNA for the CDR3: TGCGCCAGCAGCCAAGTCCTCTCAGGGGATGGGGCCAACGTCCTGACTTTC. Protein sequence: CASSQVLSGDGANVLTF.

This clone came up once. The J gene is TRBJ2-5, the V gene TRBV11-2; no reliable D call. Near its end, the DNA agrees better with TRBJ2-7, so the J call may be wrong. CDR1 SGHAT and CDR2 FQNNGV come from the germline V gene. CDR3 length: 12 amino acids. The CDR3 DNA is TGTGCCAGCAGCTTAGAATATTACGAGCAGTACTTC. The encoded protein is CASSLEYYEQYF.

V usage is TRBV6-5 and J usage is TRBJ1-2, with D unresolved. CDR1 and CDR2 (germline): MNHEY, SVGAGI. The CDR3 has 14 amino acids. The V end was cut by 3 bases, the J end by 1 base, with 9 bases between. The CDR3 loop reads CASSYTILNYGYTF. In DNA form, the CDR3 reads TGTGCCAGCAGTTATACAATCCTTAACTATGGCTACACCTTC.

The chain carries TRBV4-1 and TRBJ1-1; no clear D gene. The CDR3 consists of 13 residues. CDR1 is MGHRA, CDR2 YSYEKL, per germline. V lost 4 bases and J lost 3, with 9 bases in between. The CDR3 nucleotides read TGCGCCAGCAGCCGGCTGGATGACACTGAAGCTTTCTTT. Translated, it gives CASSRLDDTEAFF.

The J gene is TRBJ1-4, the V gene TRBV6-5, with a tentative D call TRBD1 (5 bases). Germline loops: CDR1 MNHEY, CDR2 SVGAGI. The CDR3 has 15 residues. Trimming cost V 5 bases and J 6 bases, with 16 bases left between them. CDR3 nucleotide sequence: TGTGCCAGCAGTCGAAACGGGGGGTACGATGAAAAACTGTTTTTT. It is translated as CASSRNGGYDEKLFF.

Regarding this clone: Distinct nucleotide sequences in the sample also encode this CDR3. This chain links TRBV10-2 with TRBJ2-7; TRBD1 is a possible D gene (6 bases). Germline-derived CDR1 and CDR2 are WSHSY and SAAADI. The V end lost 3 bases, the J end lost 2 bases, and 8 bases lay between the germline ends. The CDR3 runs to 13 residues. The CDR3 DNA reads as TGCGCCAGCAGTGAAGCAGGGGCCTACGAGCAGTACTTC. Translation: CASSEAGAYEQYF.

In DNA form, the CDR3 reads TGTGCCAGCAGCCCTCCCGGGACAGGGACCGAAAAACTGTTTTTT. Protein product: CASSPPGTGTEKLFF. This chain links TRBV7-9 with TRBJ1-4; TRBD1 matches 9 bases. Germline-derived CDR1 and CDR2 are SEHNR and FQNEAQ (reference sequence). The CDR3 extends over 15 amino acids. V was clipped by 5 bases and J by 8 bases; unmatched bases: 9.

The genes are TRBV2 and TRBJ1-1; D remains unclear. Germline-derived CDR1 and CDR2 are SNHLY and FYNNEI. The length of the CDR3 is 14 residues. V shed 1 base and J shed 4 bases, with 10 bases lying between them. The CDR3 region is CASSEGRSATEAFF. In nucleotides, the CDR3 is TGTGCCAGCAGTGAAGGCAGGTCCGCCACTGAAGCTTTCTTT. Looking up the rest from reference TRBV2 and TRBJ1-1 gives the full variable domain: EPEVTQTPSHQVTQMGQEVILRCVPISNHLYFYWYRQILGQKVEFLVSFYNNEISEKSEIFDDQFSVERPDGSNFTLKIRSTKLEDSAMYFCASSEGRSATEAFFGQGTRLTVV.

The V and J genes are TRBV27 and TRBJ1-2; D call uncertain. Trimming removed 4 bases at V and 0 bases at J, with 18 bases between. Germline V gives CDR1 MNHEY, CDR2 SMNVEV (reference sequence). The CDR3 contains 17 residues. The CDR3 sequence is CASSSHPRQVANYGYTF. DNA for the CDR3: TGTGCCAGCAGTTCCCACCCCCGGCAGGTGGCTAACTATGGCTACACCTTC.

Of note for this clone: The identical CDR3 is also encoded by other nucleotide sequences in the sample. The chain links TRBV11-2 to TRBJ2-3, with D perhaps matching TRBD1 (5 bases). Germline CDR1 is SGHAT and CDR2 is FQNNGV. Trimming took off 4 bases at V and 3 bases at J, with 5 bases between the two ends. This CDR3 has 12 residues. This chain's CDR3 is CASSSGTDTQYF. The CDR3 nucleotides are TGTGCCAGCAGCTCAGGGACAGATACGCAGTATTTT.

The table lists this clone with a few counts. The chain recombines TRBV7-2 with TRBJ2-5; 10 bases line up with TRBD2. This CDR3 spans 14 amino acids. Germline V gene lookup returns CDR1 SGHTA and CDR2 FQGNSA. Trimming at V came to 1 base and at J to 10 bases, leaving 6 bases not matched to a gene. CDR3 region: CASSLDRTSGHQYF. CDR3 DNA sequence: TGTGCCAGCAGCTTAGACCGGACTAGCGGCCACCAGTACTTC. Supplemented by reference TRBV7-2 and TRBJ2-5, the full variable domain reads GAGVSQSPSNKVTEKGKDVELRCDPISGHTALYWYRQSLGQGLEFLIYFQGNSAPDKSGLPSDRFSAERTGGSVSTLTIQRTQQEDSAVYLCASSLDRTSGHQYFGPGTRLLVL.

This chain joins TRBV4-1 and TRBJ2-4; 7 bases are shared with TRBD1. The length of the CDR3 is 16 residues. Germline V CDR1 and CDR2: MGHRA, YSYEKL. The J segment lost 0 bases and the V segment lost 4 bases, leaving 6 bases of the junction unmatched. CDR3 sequence reads: CASSPRGQGAKNIQYF. Written as DNA, the CDR3 is TGCGCCAGCAGCCCGAGGGGGCAGGGAGCCAAAAACATTCAGTACTTC.

V and J are TRBV7-6 and TRBJ1-1, with D possibly being TRBD1 (5 bases). V was pared by 3 bases and J by 4 bases, with 9 bases between. This CDR3 spans 13 amino acids. Per germline, CDR1 SGHVS and CDR2 FNYEAQ. CDR3 DNA sequence: TGTGCCAGCAGCTTCAGGGCCCTCACTGAAGCTTTCTTT. Residues: CASSFRALTEAFF.

The rearrangement joins TRBV27 to TRBJ2-1; 8 bases line up with TRBD2. Germline CDR1 is MNHEY and CDR2 is SMNVEV (reference sequence). V lost 6 bases and J lost 0; bases outside the gene matches: 4. This CDR3 comprises 15 residues. For the CDR3, the DNA is TGTGCCAGCAGCACTAGCGGAGGCTCCTACAATGAGCAGTTCTTC. Translating it yields CASSTSGGSYNEQFF.

This chain uses TRBV7-2 with TRBJ2-1, with D maybe TRBD2 (5 bases). Trimming shortened V by 0 bases and J by 2 bases, and 17 bases separated the two germline ends. Germline CDR1 SGHTA, CDR2 FQGNSA. The CDR3 contains 18 residues. The CDR3 protein is CASSLARMGVGTYNEQFF. As DNA, the CDR3 is TGTGCCAGCAGCTTAGCGCGTATGGGCGTCGGGACCTACAATGAGCAGTTCTTC.

This sequence joins TRBV6-1 and TRBJ2-7; perhaps TRBD2 as D (5 bases). Germline-derived CDR1 and CDR2 are MNHNS and SASEGT. The CDR3 is 14 residues long. Trimming removed 3 bases from V and 1 base from J, with 10 bases in between. Here the CDR3 DNA reads TGTGCCAGCAGTGAGGAGGACCGTTCCTACGAGCAGTACTTC. Translating gives CASSEEDRSYEQYF.

The rearrangement uses TRBV6-5 and TRBJ2-5; 8 nucleotides align to TRBD1. Looked up from germline, CDR1 is MNHEY and CDR2 is SVGAGI. The CDR3 has 15 amino acids. V shed 4 bases, J shed 5 bases, and the junction held 9 bases outside the gene matches. CDR3 DNA sequence: TGTGCCAGCAGTTCCCTGACAGGGGATGGGGAGACCCAGTACTTC. The encoded protein is CASSSLTGDGETQYF.

The J gene is TRBJ2-7, the V gene TRBV7-6; the D is unclear. The V gene's germline CDR1 is SGHVS and CDR2 FNYEAQ. The CDR3 has 14 residues. V lost 5 bases and J 2 bases, leaving 13 bases between the germline ends. This CDR3 reads CASSPGPDPYEQYF. Written as DNA, the CDR3 is TGTGCCAGCAGCCCTGGCCCAGACCCCTACGAGCAGTACTTC.

This chain uses TRBV10-1 with TRBJ2-4; D is tentatively TRBD1 or TRBD2 (6 bases each). V lost 2 bases to trimming and J lost 5 bases, with 10 bases between them. Germline assignment: CDR1 WNHNN and CDR2 SYGVQD (reference sequence). The CDR3 is 14 residues long. The CDR3 here is CASSETGAENIQYF. CDR3 in DNA: TGCGCCAGCAGTGAGACGGGGGCGGAAAACATTCAGTACTTC.

A single count supports this clone. The chain couples TRBV27 to TRBJ1-2; weak D call: TRBD1 (5 bases). The CDR3 extends over 13 amino acids. The germline V gene has CDR1 MNHEY and CDR2 SMNVEV (reference sequence). V lost 5 bases and J lost 0, with 7 bases in between. The CDR3 is CASSEGTNYGYTF. The DNA for the CDR3 is TGTGCCAGCAGTGAGGGGACTAACTATGGCTACACCTTC.

The rearrangement joins TRBV11-2 to TRBJ2-3; 14 bases are a match to TRBD2. This CDR3 region has 18 residues. Germline V gives CDR1 SGHAT, CDR2 FQNNGV. V lost 4 bases and J lost 5; bases outside the gene matches: 11. The CDR3 DNA reads TGTGCCAGCAGCTCCATGGGACTAGCGGGAGAGTTAGTAGATACGCAGTATTTT. Translated: CASSSMGLAGELVDTQYF.